This T cell receptor (beta chain) was captured in a study of blood T cell repertoires in COVID-19. Study overall: The United States, Italy and Spain provided the acute and convalescent COVID-19 samples. T cells, B-cell-depleted T cells, or PBMCs provided the cDNA or gDNA that served as material.

The CDR3 totals 18 residues. V shed 4 bases, J shed 6 bases, and the junction held 13 bases outside the gene matches. Per germline, CDR1 SEHNR and CDR2 FQNEAQ (reference sequence). Original methodology: The assay estimated nucleated cells by amplifying reference gene primers. Libraries were prepared by immunoSEQ multiplex PCR; TCRdb keeps only in-frame clonotypes and omits some of them. The V and J calls and clone size are taken from that table; D and trimming were inferred from the DNA. The sample holds under 35,000 clones; 78% are singletons and the top ten take roughly 32%. The sequenced material came from peripheral blood. The gene calls are TRBV7-9 and TRBJ2-3; 13 nucleotides line up with TRBD2. This sequence was found in an elderly man with acute or convalescent COVID-19. The CDR3 sequence: CASSSGLAGPEGGDTQYF. The CDR3 region has the DNA TGTGCCAGCAGCTCGGGACTAGCGGGGCCCGAGGGGGGGGATACGCAGTATTTT. The whole variable domain, filled in from reference TRBV7-9 and TRBJ2-3, reads DTGVSQNPRHKITKRGQNVTFRCDPISEHNRLYWYRQTLGQGPEFLTYFQNEAQLEKSRLLSDRFSAERPKGSFSTLEIQRTEQGDSAMYLCASSSGLAGPEGGDTQYFGPGTRLTVL.